These 11 T cell receptor beta chains came from one sample sequenced in a study of immune heterogeneity within non-small cell lung tumors listed by TCRdb under 2018. TCRdb records HiSeq X Ten as the sequencer. The TCR beta CDR3 region was amplified with a multiplex PCR system whose first round of roughly 11 cycles used 32 V-gene forward primers and 13 J-gene reverse primers. The public reads were quality trimmed at Q25 with fastp and then assembled into clones with MiXCR by TCRdb, keeping productive beta chains. Rows merge per CDR3 protein into single entries with the most common DNA and genes. The sample table contains 8,000 to 13,000 distinct CDR3 sequences; only one count was recorded for around 17% of them. The ten most abundant clones make up around 3.7% of the sample. Genomic DNA extracted from bulk tumor tissue served as TCR template, with roughly 610 ng gDNA amplified per sample. Multiple biopsies per primary tumor were taken during surgery, spaced as far apart as possible within the tumor mass. The study cohort was described as untreated, and patients were newly diagnosed NSCLC cases undergoing curative surgery.

Sequenced sample: lung tumor tissue. The receptors stem from a man in his forties with non-small cell lung cancer.

In its sample, this clonotype ranks as medium-sized. The chain has TRBV11-2 and TRBJ1-6; D not resolved. With 5 bases removed from V and 9 bases from J, the gap between germline ends came to 8 bases. The germline CDR1 and CDR2 sequences are SGHAT and FQNNGV. The CDR3 length is 12 residues. CDR3 bases: TGTGCCAGCAGCCCAGATCTTTCACCCCTCCACTTT. Its protein is CASSPDLSPLHF.

At least ten counts were recorded for this clonotype. This chain uses TRBV7-9 with TRBJ1-5; D unresolved. V lost 2 bases to trimming and J lost 7 bases, with 9 bases between them. The CDR3 loop spans 13 amino acids. The germline CDR1 and CDR2 sequences are SEHNR and FQNEAQ (reference sequence). CDR3 sequence: CASSLIQGQPQHF. The CDR3 region has the DNA TGTGCCAGCAGCTTAATTCAAGGCCAGCCCCAGCATTTT. The full variable domain, with the rest looked up from reference TRBV7-9 and TRBJ1-5, is DTGVSQNPRHKITKRGQNVTFRCDPISEHNRLYWYRQTLGQGPEFLTYFQNEAQLEKSRLLSDRFSAERPKGSFSTLEIQRTEQGDSAMYLCASSLIQGQPQHFGDGTRLSIL.

This clonotype rates as medium-sized. The genes are TRBV28 and TRBJ1-4; TRBD1 matches at 8 bases. Germline trimming cut 2 bases from V and 9 bases from J; bases unmatched to any gene: 8. The V gene's germline CDR1 is MDHEN and CDR2 SYDVKM. There are 15 residues in the CDR3. The CDR3 loop is CASSLGQGSNKKLFF. CDR3 nucleotide sequence: TGTGCCAGCAGTTTAGGACAGGGTTCGAATAAAAAACTGTTTTTT. Combining the CDR3 with reference TRBV28 and TRBJ1-4 gives the whole variable domain DVKVTQSSRYLVKRTGEKVFLECVQDMDHENMFWYRQDPGLGLRLIYFSYDVKMKEKGDIPEGYSVSREKKERFSLILESASTNQTSMYLCASSLGQGSNKKLFFGSGTQLSVL.

In the case of this clonotype: A read error is possible here, since a much larger clone lies one base away. The J gene is TRBJ2-5, the V gene TRBV5-1; possibly TRBD2 for D (5 bases). Germline CDR1 reads SGHRS; CDR2 reads YFSETQ. V was trimmed by 4 bases and J by 1 base, leaving 20 bases between them. This CDR3 is built from 17 residues. The CDR3 is CASSNFGTRWGQETQYF. CDR3 bases: TGCGCCAGCAGCAACTTTGGAACTAGATGGGGCCAAGAGACCCAGTACTTC.

This clonotype was detected ten times or more. The chain employs TRBV7-3 and TRBJ1-2, with D perhaps matching TRBD1 (6 bases). The CDR3 extends over 15 amino acids. Germline CDR1 is SGHTA and CDR2 is FQGTGA. The V gene lost 2 bases and the J gene lost 4 bases, with 14 bases spanning the gap. The chain's CDR3 is CASSLGPGAIYGYTF. As DNA, the CDR3 is TGTGCCAGCAGCTTAGGACCGGGGGCGATCTATGGCTACACCTTC.

By share, this clonotype ranks as medium-sized (0.01 to 0.1%). The chain has TRBV11-1 and TRBJ1-5, with 9 nucleotides matching TRBD1. J gave up 12 bases and V 3 bases, and 6 bases lay outside the gene matches. CDR1 and CDR2 from the germline V gene are SGHAT and FQDESV (reference sequence). The CDR3 loop spans 13 amino acids. CDR3 sequence (DNA): TGTGCCAGCAGCTTGGGACAGGGCTTTCTCCAGCATTTT. This codes for CASSLGQGFLQHF.

CDR3 bases: TGCAGTGCTAGAGGGTACGCTATTCGGGGGACTGAAGCTTTCTTT. Amino acids: CSARGYAIRGTEAFF. The chain carries TRBV20-1 and TRBJ1-1, with a tentative D call TRBD1 (5 bases). The CDR3 covers 15 residues. Germline loops: CDR1 DFQATT, CDR2 SNEGSKA (reference sequence). The V gene lost 1 base and the J gene lost 5 bases, with 17 bases spanning the gap.

This clonotype is medium-sized (0.01 to 0.1%). V and J are TRBV11-2 and TRBJ2-7; TRBD1 matches at 7 bases. Germline assignment: CDR1 SGHAT and CDR2 FQNNGV. The ends lost 3 bases at V and 4 bases at J; junction bases unmatched: 9. The CDR3 covers 15 residues. The DNA for the CDR3 is TGTGCCAGCAGCTTGACCTGGGACAGAGTATACGAGCAGTACTTC. Translating gives CASSLTWDRVYEQYF. Complete variable domain (other parts from reference TRBV11-2 and TRBJ2-7): EAGVAQSPRYKIIEKRQSVAFWCNPISGHATLYWYQQILGQGPKLLIQFQNNGVVDDSQLPKDRFSAERLKGVDSTLKIQPAKLEDSAVYLCASSLTWDRVYEQYFGPGTRLTVT.

This clonotype came up many times. The chain combines TRBV19 with TRBJ1-5, with TRBD1 as a possible D gene (5 bases). This CDR3 is 17 amino acids long. Germline V gives CDR1 LNHDA, CDR2 SQIVND (reference sequence). The V end was cut by 6 bases, the J end by 0 bases, with 18 bases between. CDR3 region: CASSVSGGGYSNQPQHF. CDR3 DNA sequence: TGTGCCAGTAGCGTTAGTGGCGGGGGGTATAGCAATCAGCCCCAGCATTTT.

This clonotype is classed as medium-sized. This chain uses TRBV12-3 or TRBV12-4 with TRBJ1-3; 8 bases are a match to TRBD1. The CDR3 is made up of 15 amino acids. V lost 4 bases and J lost 4; bases outside the gene matches: 6. CDR3 amino acids: CASSSTGARGNTIYF. CDR3 DNA: TGTGCCAGCAGTTCGACAGGGGCTAGAGGAAACACCATATATTTT.

This clonotype showed up just a few times. Possible read error: a much larger clone is one base away. The rearrangement links TRBV7-3 to TRBJ1-1; no clear D gene. This CDR3 has 13 amino acids. Germline loops: CDR1 SGHTA, CDR2 FQGTGA. The CDR3 region is CASSLQLNTGAFF. The CDR3 coding sequence is TGTGCCAGCAGCTTACAGCTAAACACTGGAGCTTTCTTT.